One sample yielded the 8 T cell receptor beta chains listed below, sequenced in a study of blood T cell repertoires in COVID-19. Sequencing was performed with immunoSEQ multiplex PCR; in TCRdb, only in-frame clones are kept and a portion is missing. The data show 350,000 to 400,000 clones, with roughly 86% seen just once and 1.5% to 2% held by the top ten. Sequenced input: PBMCs or T cells enriched from blood (not recorded which). The receptors stem from a man in his forties in a cohort exposed to, infected with or recovered from COVID-19 (not recorded which).

The chain combines TRBV5-1 with TRBJ1-2; D call uncertain. The length of the CDR3 is 15 residues. Trimming pared 4 bases from V and 4 bases from J, leaving 17 bases between. From germline, CDR1 is SGHRS and CDR2 YFSETQ. As DNA, the CDR3 is TGCGCCAGCAGCGTGACCGCAGGTGCGCCCTATGGCTACACCTTC. Translating gives CASSVTAGAPYGYTF.

J is TRBJ2-5 and V is TRBV20-1, with D perhaps TRBD2 (5 bases). The CDR3 covers 11 residues. The V gene's germline CDR1 is DFQATT and CDR2 SNEGSKA (reference sequence). Deletions cut 6 bases from V and 3 bases from J, with 8 bases between. The CDR3 DNA follows: TGCAGTGCGATCGGGGAAGAGACCCAGTACTTC. Protein sequence: CSAIGEETQYF.

The chain has TRBV3-1 (or the pseudogene TRBV3-2) and TRBJ2-5; D call uncertain. Trimming shortened V by 1 base and J by 0 bases, and 12 bases separated the two germline ends. This CDR3 has 16 amino acids. Germline V CDR1 and CDR2: LGHDT, YNNKEL (reference sequence). CDR3: CASSQGEMRYQETQYF. CDR3 sequence (DNA): TGTGCCAGCAGCCAAGGAGAGATGAGGTACCAAGAGACCCAGTACTTC.

V usage is TRBV20-1 and J usage is TRBJ1-3, with 8 nucleotides matching TRBD1. Trimming took 3 bases from V and 2 from J; bases not matched to a gene: 6. This CDR3 is built from 15 residues. Looked up from germline, CDR1 is DFQATT and CDR2 is SNEGSKA (reference sequence). The CDR3 spells CSASPSGGPGNTIYF. The CDR3 DNA sequence: TGCAGTGCTAGTCCCTCAGGGGGCCCTGGAAACACCATATATTTT.

This clone was counted once. The chain recombines TRBV6-5 with TRBJ2-5, with a possible D match to TRBD1 (5 bases). CDR3 length equals 14 residues. Trimming removed 2 bases from V and 5 bases from J, with 12 bases in between. The germline gives CDR1 MNHEY, CDR2 SVGAGI. The CDR3: CASSYVLKGETQYF. The DNA of the CDR3 is TGTGCCAGCAGTTACGTACTTAAGGGGGAGACCCAGTACTTC.

The gene calls are TRBV24-1 and TRBJ2-1, with TRBD2 matching 9 bases. The trim removed 7 bases at V and 5 bases at J, leaving 8 bases unmatched. Germline V gives CDR1 KGHDR, CDR2 SFDVKD. The CDR3 loop spans 15 amino acids. The CDR3 reads CATRPRLAEDNEQFF. The CDR3 DNA reads TGTGCCACCAGGCCCCGACTAGCGGAGGACAATGAGCAGTTCTTC.

The rearrangement joins TRBV5-4 to TRBJ2-7, with TRBD2 identical over 8 bases. The CDR3 spans 15 residues. Trimming cost V 2 bases and J 0 bases; bases outside gene matches: 4. CDR1 SGHNT and CDR2 YYREEE come from the germline V gene (reference sequence). The CDR3 spells CASSFSGTTSYEQYF. CDR3 coding DNA: TGTGCCAGCAGCTTTAGCGGGACTACCTCCTACGAGCAGTACTTC.

This clone was recorded once. The chain joins TRBV28 to TRBJ1-2, with TRBD1 identical over 7 bases. The CDR3 sequence is 14 residues long. CDR1 is MDHEN and CDR2 is SYDVKM in the germline V gene. With V trimmed by 6 bases and J by 2 bases, 6 bases remained unmatched. This CDR3 reads CASSRGQLNYGYTF. CDR3 DNA: TGTGCCAGCAGCCGGGGACAGTTAAACTATGGCTACACCTTC.